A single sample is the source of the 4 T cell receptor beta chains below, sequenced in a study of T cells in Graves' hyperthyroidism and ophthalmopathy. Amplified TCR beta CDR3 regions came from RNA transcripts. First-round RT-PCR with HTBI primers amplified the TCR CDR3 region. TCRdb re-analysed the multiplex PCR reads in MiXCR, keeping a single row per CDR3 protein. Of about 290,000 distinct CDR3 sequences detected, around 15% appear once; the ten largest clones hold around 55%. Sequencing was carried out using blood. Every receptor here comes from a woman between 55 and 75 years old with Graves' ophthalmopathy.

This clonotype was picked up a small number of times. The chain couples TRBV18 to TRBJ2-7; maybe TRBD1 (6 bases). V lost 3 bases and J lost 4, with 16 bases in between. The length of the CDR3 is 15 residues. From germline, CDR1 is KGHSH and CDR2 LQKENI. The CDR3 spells CASSPSLGTHYEQYF. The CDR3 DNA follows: TGTGCCAGCTCACCCTCTCTCGGGACACATTACGAGCAGTACTTC.

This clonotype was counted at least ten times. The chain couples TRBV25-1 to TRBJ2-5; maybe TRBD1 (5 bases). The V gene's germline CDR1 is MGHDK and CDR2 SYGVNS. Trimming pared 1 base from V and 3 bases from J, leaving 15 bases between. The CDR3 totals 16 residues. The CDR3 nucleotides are TGTGCCAGCAGTGAATTAGGGGCAGGTGGCAAAGAGACCCAGTACTTC. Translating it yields CASSELGAGGKETQYF. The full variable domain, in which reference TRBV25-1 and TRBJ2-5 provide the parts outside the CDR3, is EADIYQTPRYLVIGTGKKITLECSQTMGHDKMYWYQQDPGMELHLIHYSYGVNSTEKGDLSSESTVSRIRTEHFPLTLESARPSHTSQYLCASSELGAGGKETQYFGPGTRLLVL.

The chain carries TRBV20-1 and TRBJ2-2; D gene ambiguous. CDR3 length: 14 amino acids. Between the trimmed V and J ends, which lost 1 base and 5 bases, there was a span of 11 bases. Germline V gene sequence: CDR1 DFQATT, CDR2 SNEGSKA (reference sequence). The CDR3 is CSARVGQVTGELFF. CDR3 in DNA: TGCAGTGCTAGAGTAGGTCAGGTGACCGGGGAGCTGTTTTTT.

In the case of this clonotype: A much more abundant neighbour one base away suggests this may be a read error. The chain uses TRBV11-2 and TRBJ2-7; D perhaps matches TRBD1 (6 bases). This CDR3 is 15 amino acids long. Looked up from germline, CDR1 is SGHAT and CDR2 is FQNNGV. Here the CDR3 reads CAGSSYRVRAYEQYF. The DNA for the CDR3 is TGTGCCGGCAGTTCCTACAGGGTTCGGGCCTACGAGCAGTACTTC.